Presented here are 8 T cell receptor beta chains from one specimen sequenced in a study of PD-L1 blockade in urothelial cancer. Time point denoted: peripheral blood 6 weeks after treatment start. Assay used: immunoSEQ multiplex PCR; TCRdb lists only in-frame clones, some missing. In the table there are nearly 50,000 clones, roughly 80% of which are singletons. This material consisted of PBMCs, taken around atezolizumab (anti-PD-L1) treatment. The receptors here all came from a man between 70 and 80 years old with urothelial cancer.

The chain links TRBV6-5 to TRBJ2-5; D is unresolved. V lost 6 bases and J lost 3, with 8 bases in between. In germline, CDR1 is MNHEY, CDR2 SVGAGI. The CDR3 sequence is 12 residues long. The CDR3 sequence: CASRRTEETQYF. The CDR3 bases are TGTGCCAGCAGGAGAACAGAAGAGACCCAGTACTTC.

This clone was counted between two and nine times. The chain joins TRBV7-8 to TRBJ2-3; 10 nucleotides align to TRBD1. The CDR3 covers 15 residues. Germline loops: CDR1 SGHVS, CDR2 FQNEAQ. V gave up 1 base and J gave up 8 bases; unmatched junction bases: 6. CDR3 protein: CASSLGRDRGGTQYF. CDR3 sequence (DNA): TGTGCCAGCAGCTTAGGGCGGGACAGGGGAGGTACGCAGTATTTT.

As DNA, the CDR3 is TGTGCCTGGAGTGGGTTGGGGGCCAATGAGCAGTTCTTC. Amino acids: CAWSGLGANEQFF. The chain links TRBV30 to TRBJ2-1, with D possibly matching TRBD1 (6 bases). V gave up 1 base and J gave up 6 bases, with 10 bases separating them. This CDR3 spans 13 amino acids. The V gene's germline CDR1 is GTSNPN and CDR2 SVGIG (reference sequence).

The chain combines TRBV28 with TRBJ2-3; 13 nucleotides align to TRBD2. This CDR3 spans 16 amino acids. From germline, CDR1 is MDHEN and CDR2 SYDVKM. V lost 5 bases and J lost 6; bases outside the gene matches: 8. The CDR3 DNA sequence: TGTGCCAGCAGTATCGGACTAGCGGGAGATAGCGATACGCAGTATTTT. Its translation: CASSIGLAGDSDTQYF.

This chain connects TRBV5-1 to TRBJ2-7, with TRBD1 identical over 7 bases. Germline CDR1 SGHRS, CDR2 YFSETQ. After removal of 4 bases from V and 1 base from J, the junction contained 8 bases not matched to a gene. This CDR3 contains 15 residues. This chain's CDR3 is CASSPDRVLSYEQYF. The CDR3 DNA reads TGCGCCAGCAGCCCAGACAGGGTCCTGTCCTACGAGCAGTACTTC. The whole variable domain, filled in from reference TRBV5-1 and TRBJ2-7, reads KAGVTQTPRYLIKTRGQQVTLSCSPISGHRSVSWYQQTPGQGLQFLFEYFSETQRNKGNFPGRFSGRQFSNSRSEMNVSTLELGDSALYLCASSPDRVLSYEQYFGPGTRLTVT.

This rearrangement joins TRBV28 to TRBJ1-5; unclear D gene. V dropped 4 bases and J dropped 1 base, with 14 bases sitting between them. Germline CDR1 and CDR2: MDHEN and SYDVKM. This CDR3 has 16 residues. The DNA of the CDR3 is TGTGCCAGCAGTTCCCGGGTTGGCGACAGCAATCAGCCCCAGCATTTT. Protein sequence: CASSSRVGDSNQPQHF.

The CDR3 DNA sequence: TGTGCCAGCAGCCAAGCGGGAGGAACCTACAATGAGCAGTTCTTC. Translation: CASSQAGGTYNEQFF. The chain recombines TRBV11-2 with TRBJ2-1, with 9 positions matching TRBD2. The germline gives CDR1 SGHAT, CDR2 FQNNGV. This CDR3 is built from 15 residues. The V gene end was trimmed by 5 bases and the J gene end by 2 bases; junction bases not matched to a gene: 4.

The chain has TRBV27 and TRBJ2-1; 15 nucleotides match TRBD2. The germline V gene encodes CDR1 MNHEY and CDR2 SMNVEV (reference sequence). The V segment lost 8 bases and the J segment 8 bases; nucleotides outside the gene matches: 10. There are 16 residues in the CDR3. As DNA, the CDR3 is TGTGCCAGCGGACGAACCGGGACTAGCGGGAGGTATGAGCAGTTCTTC. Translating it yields CASGRTGTSGRYEQFF.